A single sample gave rise to the 17 T cell receptor beta chains below, sequenced in a study of vaccination and CD4 T cells after COVID-19 (dated 2022 in TCRdb). Their cognate antigens are unknown. Explained via the paper, the treatment or condition label denotes: approximately 9-day PBMC culture with coronavirus spike peptide pools or control peptides (ViraFEST assay). Library creation used PCR. Sequencing was carried out with an Illumina iSeq 100. DNA from cultured CD4+ T cells was subjected to TCR sequencing with the Oncomine TCR Beta short-read assay at the Johns Hopkins FTIC core. The public reads were run again by TCRdb, first through fastp at Q25 and then through MiXCR, and only productive beta chains were kept. Identical CDR3 protein sequences are pooled into one entry, listed with their most common genes and DNA. The sample table shows more than 20,000 distinct CDR3 sequences, and 50% are seen once. 28% of the sample goes to the ten largest clones.

The starting material was CD4+ T cells from blood, cultured in vitro, obtained before SARS-CoV-2 vaccination. The receptor set was obtained from a human donor who received a COVID-19 vaccine.

The chain employs TRBV18 and TRBJ2-5; TRBD1 matches at 7 bases. CDR3 length: 14 amino acids. The V and J ends lost 3 bases and 2 bases, in that order; junction bases with no gene match: 3. In germline, CDR1 is KGHSH, CDR2 LQKENI. The CDR3 spells CASSPSGGQETQYF. CDR3 nucleotide sequence: TGTGCCAGCTCACCGTCAGGGGGTCAAGAGACCCAGTACTTC.

V gene TRBV24-1 combines with J gene TRBJ2-5, with D perhaps TRBD2 (6 bases). Trimming removed 2 bases from V and 0 bases from J, with 9 bases in between. This CDR3 region has 15 residues. Germline CDR1 KGHDR, CDR2 SFDVKD. The CDR3 reads CATSDWGDYQETQYF. In DNA, the CDR3 is TGTGCCACCAGTGATTGGGGGGATTACCAAGAGACCCAGTACTTC.

V gene TRBV10-3 combines with J gene TRBJ2-2; tentatively, D is TRBD2 (5 bases). The germline gives CDR1 ENHRY, CDR2 SYGVKD. The CDR3 length is 14 residues. V was pared by 2 bases and J by 7 bases, with 11 bases between. This chain's CDR3 is CAISERGLDGELFF. CDR3 nucleotide sequence: TGTGCCATCAGTGAGAGAGGGTTGGACGGGGAGCTGTTTTTT.

The DNA for the CDR3 is TGCGCCAGCAGTGACTCGGGACAGGGCGACGGCTACACCTTC. Its translation is CASSDSGQGDGYTF. The V call is TRBV10-1, the J call TRBJ1-2; TRBD1 agrees at 9 bases. Germline V lookup: CDR1 WNHNN, CDR2 SYGVQD (reference sequence). V lost 3 bases, J lost 8 bases, and 7 bases stayed unmatched. This CDR3 contains 14 residues.

This chain connects TRBV2 to TRBJ2-2, with 9 bases fitting TRBD1. CDR3 length: 15 amino acids. Looked up from germline, CDR1 is SNHLY and CDR2 is FYNNEI. The J segment lost 5 bases and the V segment lost 4 bases, leaving 5 bases of the junction unmatched. The CDR3 reads CASSVSGQGTGELFF. The CDR3 DNA is TGTGCCAGCAGTGTCTCGGGACAGGGTACCGGGGAGCTGTTTTTT.

This clonotype was detected a few times. V and J are TRBV24-1 and TRBJ2-7; 7 nucleotides agree with TRBD1. CDR3 length equals 13 residues. V shed 4 bases and J 3 bases; nucleotides not matched to a gene: 2. Germline V gene data show CDR1 as KGHDR and CDR2 as SFDVKD. CDR3 amino acids: CATSDGDSYEQYF. The CDR3 nucleotides are TGTGCCACCAGTGACGGGGACAGCTACGAGCAGTACTTC.

The gene calls are TRBV20-1 and TRBJ1-5; 9 nucleotides line up with TRBD1. Trimming removed 6 bases from V and 2 bases from J; junction bases left unmatched: 20. Germline V gene lookup returns CDR1 DFQATT and CDR2 SNEGSKA (reference sequence). The CDR3 has 19 residues. The CDR3 spells CSARKSGTGPSWRNQPQHF. CDR3 nucleotide sequence: TGCAGTGCAAGAAAATCCGGGACAGGGCCCTCCTGGCGCAATCAGCCCCAGCATTTT.

This clonotype was observed once. CDR3 DNA: TGCGCCAGCAGTGATGTAGCGGGGGGCCTCCCAAGAACAGATACGCAGTATTTT. It encodes CASSDVAGGLPRTDTQYF. The rearrangement links TRBV10-1 to TRBJ2-3; TRBD2 matches 10 bases. Germline values: CDR1 WNHNN, CDR2 SYGVQD (reference sequence). V was clipped by 3 bases and J by 3 bases; unmatched bases: 12. CDR3 size: 18 residues.

This clonotype was seen a single time. The J gene is TRBJ1-4, the V gene TRBV5-1; TRBD1 might be the D (6 bases). The V and J ends lost 5 bases and 12 bases respectively, with 20 bases between them. The CDR3 sequence is 14 residues long. Germline CDR1 reads SGHRS; CDR2 reads YFSETQ. The chain's CDR3 is CASRDLLPGTQLFF. The CDR3 DNA reads TGCGCCAGCAGGGACCTCCTACCCGGGACACAACTGTTTTTT.

This clonotype turned up a few times. The chain uses TRBV2 and TRBJ1-2; TRBD1 matches 8 bases. The CDR3 length is 15 residues. J gave up 2 bases and V 5 bases, and 7 bases lay outside the gene matches. Germline CDR1 reads SNHLY; CDR2 reads FYNNEI. CDR3 in amino acids: CASSPGTGRNYGYTF. CDR3 coding DNA: TGTGCCAGCAGTCCTGGGACAGGACGGAACTATGGCTACACCTTC.

This clonotype was seen only a few times. The chain combines TRBV24-1 with TRBJ2-5; 16 bases map to TRBD2. This CDR3 comprises 18 residues. Losses at the gene ends were 3 bases for V and 2 bases for J; bases not matched to a gene: 5. Germline CDR1 reads KGHDR; CDR2 reads SFDVKD. DNA of the CDR3: TGTGCCACCAGTGATCCTGGGACTAGCGGGGGGGAACAAGAGACCCAGTACTTC. Protein sequence: CATSDPGTSGGEQETQYF.

This clonotype has a handful of counts. This sequence joins TRBV25-1 and TRBJ1-2, with D uncertain. Trimming stripped 3 bases from V and 7 bases from J, with 15 bases between. This CDR3 is built from 14 residues. Germline values: CDR1 MGHDK, CDR2 SYGVNS. The CDR3 sequence: CASSDQRRLGGYTF. As DNA, the CDR3 is TGTGCCAGCAGTGATCAGCGCCGGCTGGGTGGCTACACCTTC.

The chain joins TRBV19 to TRBJ2-6; D is ambiguous. The CDR3 is made up of 16 amino acids. Germline V lookup: CDR1 LNHDA, CDR2 SQIVND (reference sequence). V lost 8 bases, J lost 4 bases, and 18 bases lay in between. CDR3: CASSGSFSWGANVLTF. CDR3 sequence (DNA): TGTGCCAGTTCGGGCAGTTTTTCGTGGGGGGCCAACGTCCTGACTTTC.

A single count supports this clonotype. The rearrangement joins TRBV19 to TRBJ2-1; D possibly matches TRBD1 or TRBD2 (5 bases each). The CDR3 totals 16 residues. V was cut by 5 bases and J by 0 bases, with 14 bases left in between. The V gene's germline CDR1 is LNHDA and CDR2 SQIVND (reference sequence). CDR3 region: CASSVMWGSSYNEQFF. CDR3 nucleotides: TGTGCCAGTAGTGTGATGTGGGGGAGCTCCTACAATGAGCAGTTCTTC.

The chain joins TRBV7-3 to TRBJ2-3; TRBD2 agrees at 11 bases. Germline V gene lookup returns CDR1 SGHTA and CDR2 FQGTGA. Germline trimming cut 5 bases from V and 6 bases from J; bases unmatched to any gene: 10. The CDR3 totals 16 residues. The CDR3: CASSIAGGPLRDTQYF. For the CDR3, the DNA is TGTGCCAGCAGCATAGCGGGGGGGCCTCTTAGGGATACGCAGTATTTT.

CDR3 in DNA: TGTGCCAGCAGTTTACAGGGGCCCTGGCGTCAAGTCACTGAAGCTTTCTTT. This translates into CASSLQGPWRQVTEAFF. This chain uses TRBV7-6 with TRBJ1-1, with 7 bases matching TRBD1. Germline CDR1 is SGHVS and CDR2 is FNYEAQ. Trimming removed 6 bases from V and 4 bases from J; junction bases left unmatched: 17. The CDR3 has 17 residues.

V gene TRBV7-3 combines with J gene TRBJ2-3, with 12 positions matching TRBD2. Germline values: CDR1 SGHTA, CDR2 FQGTGA. This CDR3 spans 17 amino acids. With V trimmed by 5 bases and J by 1 base, 7 bases remained unmatched. The CDR3 loop reads CASSPRLAGARTDTQYF. The CDR3 DNA reads as TGTGCCAGCAGCCCCCGACTAGCGGGGGCCCGCACAGATACGCAGTATTTT.